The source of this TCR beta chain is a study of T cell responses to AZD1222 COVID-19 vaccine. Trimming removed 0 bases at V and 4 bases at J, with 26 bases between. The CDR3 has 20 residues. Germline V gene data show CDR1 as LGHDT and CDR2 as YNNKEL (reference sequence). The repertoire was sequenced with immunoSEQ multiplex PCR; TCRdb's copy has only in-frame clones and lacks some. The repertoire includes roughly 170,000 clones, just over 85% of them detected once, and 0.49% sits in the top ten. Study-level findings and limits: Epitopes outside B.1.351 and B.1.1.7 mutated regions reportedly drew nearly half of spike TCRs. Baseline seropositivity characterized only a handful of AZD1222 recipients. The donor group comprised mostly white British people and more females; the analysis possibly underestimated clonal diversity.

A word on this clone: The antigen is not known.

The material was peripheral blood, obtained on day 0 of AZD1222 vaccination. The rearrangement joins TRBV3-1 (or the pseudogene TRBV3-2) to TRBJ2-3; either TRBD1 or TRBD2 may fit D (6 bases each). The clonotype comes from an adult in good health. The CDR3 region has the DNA TGTGCCAGCAGCCAAGAATGCATCGACGGGGGCCGTAGACCCGCAGATACGCAGTATTTT. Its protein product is CASSQECIDGGRRPADTQYF.